What follows is one T cell receptor beta chain and its context. Antigen unknown. The PCR had 60 Vbeta and 13 Jbeta primers. The protocol was immunoSEQ multiplex PCR, while the TCRdb copy is restricted to in-frame clones and leaves out a portion. There are 100,000 to 150,000 clones in the sample; around 80% occur only once, and 0.95% to 1.4% lies in the top ten. This entry belongs to a study of cytomegalovirus exposure and HLA in healthy donors. V was pared by 1 base and J by 2 bases, with 1 base of the junction left unmatched. The CDR3 is 15 amino acids. Germline V gives CDR1 SEHNR, CDR2 FQNEAQ (reference sequence). Study results and limitations: In a later analysis, across HLA loci, associated TCR counts were highest for DRB1, lowest for HLA-C.

The rearrangement uses TRBV7-9 and TRBJ1-3, with 8 bases identical to TRBD1. Specimen: PBMCs. This TCR derives from a woman between 25 and 40 years old in good health and CMV-seronegative. CDR3 loop: CASSLEQGAGNTIYF. CDR3 sequence (DNA): TGTGCCAGCAGCTTAGAACAGGGGGCTGGAAACACCATATATTTT. The full variable domain, in which reference TRBV7-9 and TRBJ1-3 provide the parts outside the CDR3, is DTGVSQNPRHKITKRGQNVTFRCDPISEHNRLYWYRQTLGQGPEFLTYFQNEAQLEKSRLLSDRFSAERPKGSFSTLEIQRTEQGDSAMYLCASSLEQGAGNTIYFGEGSWLTVV.